This T cell receptor (beta chain) is drawn from a study of shared clonotypes between healthy human individuals. This table comes from immunoSEQ multiplex PCR, and its TCRdb copy is limited to in-frame clones, with some not included. This sample carries some 900,000 clones, 70% to 85% of them seen once, and the ten largest clones take approximately 1.5%. The sample comprised memory CD4+ T cells sorted from blood. Noted subset: CD45RA-negative fraction. This receptor was obtained from a man aged 18 to 29 in good health.

The CDR3 DNA is TGTGCCAGCAATAAGATTTGGGGACAGTTGAACACTGAAGCTTTCTTT. It specifies CASNKIWGQLNTEAFF. V usage is TRBV6-6 and J usage is TRBJ1-1; 7 positions match TRBD1. The V gene's germline CDR1 is MNHNY and CDR2 SVGAGI (reference sequence). CDR3 length: 16 residues. The trim removed 7 bases at V and 0 bases at J, leaving 11 bases unmatched.